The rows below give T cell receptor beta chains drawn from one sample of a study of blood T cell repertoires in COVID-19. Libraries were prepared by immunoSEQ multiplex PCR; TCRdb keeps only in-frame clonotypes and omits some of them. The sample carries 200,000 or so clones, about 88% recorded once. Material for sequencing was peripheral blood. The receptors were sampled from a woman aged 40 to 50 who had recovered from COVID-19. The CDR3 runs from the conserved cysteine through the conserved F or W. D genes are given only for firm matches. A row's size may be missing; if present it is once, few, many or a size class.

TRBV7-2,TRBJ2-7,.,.,TGTGCCAGCAGCTTAGGGGGGCAGAAGCAGTACTTC,CASSLGGQKQYF
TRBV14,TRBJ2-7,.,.,TGTGCCAGCAGCCAAGCGCGCCAGAAGGGGTACGAGCAGTACTTC,CASSQARQKGYEQYF
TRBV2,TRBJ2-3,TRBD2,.,TGTGCCAGCAGTGAAGCTGGGAGGGGCACAGATACGCAGTATTTT,CASSEAGRGTDTQYF
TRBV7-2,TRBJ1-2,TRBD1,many,TGTGCCAGCAGCTTGTTCGGGACAGGTCGGGGTGGCTACACCTTC,CASSLFGTGRGGYTF
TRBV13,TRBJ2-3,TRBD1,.,TGTGCCAGCAGCTTTTTTCAGGGGGCCACAGATACGCAGTATTTT,CASSFFQGATDTQYF
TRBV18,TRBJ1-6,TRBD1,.,TGTGCCAGCTCAACTACACAGGGGATGAGTAATTCACCCCTCCACTTT,CASSTTQGMSNSPLHF
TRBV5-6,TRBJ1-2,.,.,TGTGCCAGCAGCCTGACAGGCTCCAAGGGCTACACCTTC,CASSLTGSKGYTF
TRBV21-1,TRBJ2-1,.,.,TGTGCCAGCAGCAAAGCGGGTACTAGCGGGAGGGCCTCCCTTAATGAGCAGTTCTTC,CASSKAGTSGRASLNEQFF
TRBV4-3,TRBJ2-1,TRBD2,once,TGCGCCAGCAGCCATCCCCCAGGGACTAGCGTGTACAATGAGCAGTTCTTC,CASSHPPGTSVYNEQFF
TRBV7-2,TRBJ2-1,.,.,TGTGCCAGCAGCTTAGAGCGTAACTCCTACAATGAGCAGTTCTTC,CASSLERNSYNEQFF
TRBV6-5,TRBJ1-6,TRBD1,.,TGTGCCAGCAGTTACTCCGGACAGGACATTACACCCCTCCACTTT,CASSYSGQDITPLHF